The 5 T cell receptor beta chains reported below all come from one sample, sequenced in a study of shared clonotypes between healthy human individuals. Data came from immunoSEQ multiplex PCR; TCRdb stores just in-frame clones and leaves some out. The top ten hold more than 0.1% of the sample, which has more than 2 million clones, 90% to 95% seen once. The source material was naive CD4+ T cells sorted from blood. This sample's subset: CD45RA+ positively selected. Receptor source: a young man in good health.

The rearrangement links TRBV11-3 to TRBJ2-1, with D possibly TRBD2 on 5 matching bases. Trimming left V 5 bases short and J 13 bases short, with 27 bases between. CDR3 size: 16 residues. From germline, CDR1 is SGHNT and CDR2 YENEEA. The CDR3 protein is CASSDVGSGGDVAQFF. For the CDR3, the DNA is TGTGCCAGCAGCGATGTCGGTTCCGGAGGCGACGTGGCACAGTTCTTC.

The chain carries TRBV2 and TRBJ2-7, with 11 bases that match TRBD2. From germline, CDR1 is SNHLY and CDR2 FYNNEI. V shed 6 bases, J shed 5 bases, and the junction held 3 bases outside the gene matches. The CDR3 covers 13 residues. The CDR3: CASRGTSGNEQYF. The CDR3, as DNA: TGTGCCAGCAGGGGGACTAGCGGCAACGAGCAGTACTTC.

The table lists this clone with a few counts. V usage is TRBV18 and J usage is TRBJ1-1, with D possibly being TRBD1 (5 bases). The CDR3 consists of 14 residues. CDR1 is KGHSH and CDR2 is LQKENI in the germline V gene. V was trimmed by 3 bases and J by 3 bases, leaving 11 bases between them. The CDR3 loop is CASSPGKGDTEAFF. The DNA of the CDR3 is TGTGCCAGCTCACCTGGTAAAGGGGACACTGAAGCTTTCTTT.

V usage is TRBV27 and J usage is TRBJ1-1, with D possibly being TRBD1 (6 bases). This CDR3 is 16 amino acids long. From germline, CDR1 is MNHEY and CDR2 SMNVEV (reference sequence). Trimming stripped 1 base from V and 4 bases from J, with 16 bases between. CDR3 sequence reads: CASSLWGGLGVTEAFF. The CDR3 coding sequence is TGTGCCAGCAGTTTATGGGGGGGGCTAGGGGTCACTGAAGCTTTCTTT.

The rearrangement uses TRBV15 and TRBJ1-1; 7 bases line up with TRBD1. Germline V lookup: CDR1 LNHNV, CDR2 YYDKDF (reference sequence). V lost 4 bases, J lost 0 bases, and 2 bases stayed unmatched. This CDR3 is 14 amino acids long. The CDR3 sequence: CATSMGQLNTEAFF. The CDR3 DNA follows: TGTGCCACCAGCATGGGACAGCTGAACACTGAAGCTTTCTTT.